Listed below are T cell receptor beta chains from one sample, sequenced in a study of T cells in Graves' hyperthyroidism and ophthalmopathy. TCRdb itself ran the multiplex PCR reads through MiXCR, one entry per CDR3 protein. The sample records roughly 300,000 distinct CDR3 sequences, over 15% being singletons. The specimen sequenced was blood. Every receptor here comes from a woman between 50 and 59 years old with Graves' hyperthyroidism. Each CDR3 is given with its conserved first and last residue. The D gene is left open where the match is weak.

d_gene | j_gene | v_gene | CDR3aa
TRBD1 | TRBJ1-6 | TRBV12-3/TRBV12-4 | CASSLGNRGNSPLHF
NA | TRBJ1-2 | TRBV6-1 | CASSDPGRYNYGYTF
TRBD1 | TRBJ1-1 | TRBV7-9 | CASTSPSTTGVVSNTEAFF
NA | TRBJ2-1 | TRBV29-1 | CSVEDQGNEQFF
TRBD2 | TRBJ2-1 | TRBV7-3 | CASSLASGSGNEQFF
NA | TRBJ1-6 | TRBV20-1 | CSASGGLDNSPLHF
NA | TRBJ2-3 | TRBV7-7 | CASSQLGDTTDTQYF
TRBD2 | TRBJ2-4 | TRBV4-2 | CASSQDPAGGVKNIQYF
NA | TRBJ2-5 | TRBV20-1 | CSARENRGGTQYF
TRBD2 | TRBJ2-5 | TRBV9 | CASSVEGSGGETQYF
NA | TRBJ2-5 | TRBV2 | CASSAGRAQETQYF
TRBD2 | TRBJ2-7 | TRBV20-1 | CSARGGTSSRGEQYF
NA | TRBJ2-2 | TRBV6-2/TRBV6-3 | CASSYPPNTGELFF
NA | TRBJ1-6 | TRBV4-1 | CASSLTPTGGSPLHF
TRBD2 | TRBJ2-2 | TRBV20-1 | CSAWSGDDAGELFF
NA | TRBJ2-1 | TRBV9 | CASSVQAGGVNEQFF
NA | TRBJ2-1 | TRBV18 | CASQIHNEQFF
NA | TRBJ1-5 | TRBV28 | CASGFRGVSQPQHF
TRBD2 | TRBJ2-3 | TRBV11-2 | CASSPNFSGGTSDTQYF
NA | TRBJ2-5 | TRBV2 | CASSQGGGRGRETQYF
TRBD1 | TRBJ1-6 | TRBV19 | CASKTGQQNSPLHF
NA | TRBJ2-1 | TRBV19 | CASSMAGSSYNEQFF
TRBD2 | TRBJ2-5 | TRBV20-1 | CSARVRAGGTQETQYF
NA | TRBJ1-1 | TRBV19 | CASSDSLGASNTEAFF